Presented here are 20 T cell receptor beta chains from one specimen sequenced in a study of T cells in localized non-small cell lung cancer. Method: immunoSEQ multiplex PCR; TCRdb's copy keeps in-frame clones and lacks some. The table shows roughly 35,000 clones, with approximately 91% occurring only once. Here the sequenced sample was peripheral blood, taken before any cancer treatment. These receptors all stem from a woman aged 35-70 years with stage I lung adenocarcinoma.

The CDR3 nucleotides read TGTGCCTGGATCCGCAGGGGTGCGAACACCGGGGAGCTGTTTTTT. This codes for CAWIRRGANTGELFF. The rearrangement uses TRBV30 and TRBJ2-2, with D perhaps matching TRBD1 (6 bases). CDR3 length equals 15 residues. The germline V and J ends were trimmed by 4 bases and 0 bases, with 12 bases remaining between them. Germline V CDR1 and CDR2: GTSNPN, SVGIG (reference sequence).

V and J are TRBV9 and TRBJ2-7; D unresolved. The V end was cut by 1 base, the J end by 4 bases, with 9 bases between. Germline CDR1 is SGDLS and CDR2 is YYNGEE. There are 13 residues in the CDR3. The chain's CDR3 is CASSVNYGYEQYF. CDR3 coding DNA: TGTGCCAGCAGCGTAAACTACGGATACGAGCAGTACTTC.

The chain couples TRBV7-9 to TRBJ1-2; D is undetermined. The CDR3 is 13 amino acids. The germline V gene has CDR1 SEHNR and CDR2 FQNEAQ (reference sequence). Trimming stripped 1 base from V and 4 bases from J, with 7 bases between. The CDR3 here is CASSLDLGYGYTF. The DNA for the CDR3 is TGTGCCAGCAGCTTAGATTTAGGCTATGGCTACACCTTC.

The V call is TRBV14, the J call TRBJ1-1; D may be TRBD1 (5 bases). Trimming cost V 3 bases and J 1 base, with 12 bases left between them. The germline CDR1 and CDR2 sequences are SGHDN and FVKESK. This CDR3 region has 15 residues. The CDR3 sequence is CASSQQGVPNTEAFF. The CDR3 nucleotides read TGTGCCAGCAGCCAGCAGGGAGTGCCGAACACTGAAGCTTTCTTT.

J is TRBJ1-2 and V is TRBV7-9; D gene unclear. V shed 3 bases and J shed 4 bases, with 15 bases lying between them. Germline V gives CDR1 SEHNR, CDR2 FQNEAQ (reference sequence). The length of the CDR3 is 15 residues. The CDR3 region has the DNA TGTGCCAGCAGCTTCTCAGGAGCCACCTCCTATGGCTACACCTTC. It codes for CASSFSGATSYGYTF.

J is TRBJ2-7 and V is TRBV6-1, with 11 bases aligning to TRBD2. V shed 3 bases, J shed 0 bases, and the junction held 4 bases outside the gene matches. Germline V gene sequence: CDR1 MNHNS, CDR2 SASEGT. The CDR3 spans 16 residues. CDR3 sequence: CASSERLAGSSYEQYF. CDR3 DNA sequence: TGTGCCAGCAGTGAGCGACTAGCGGGGAGCTCCTACGAGCAGTACTTC.

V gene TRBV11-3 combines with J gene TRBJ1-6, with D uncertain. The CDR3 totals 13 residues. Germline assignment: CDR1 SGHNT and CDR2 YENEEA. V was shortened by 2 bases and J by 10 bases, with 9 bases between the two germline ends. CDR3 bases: TGTGCCAGCAGCTTAACGCTCGCCTCACCCCTCCACTTT. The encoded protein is CASSLTLASPLHF. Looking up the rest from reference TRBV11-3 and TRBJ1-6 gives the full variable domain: EAGVVQSPRYKIIEKKQPVAFWCNPISGHNTLYWYLQNLGQGPELLIRYENEEAVDDSQLPKDRFSAERLKGVDSTLKIQPAELGDSAVYLCASSLTLASPLHFGNGTRLTVT.

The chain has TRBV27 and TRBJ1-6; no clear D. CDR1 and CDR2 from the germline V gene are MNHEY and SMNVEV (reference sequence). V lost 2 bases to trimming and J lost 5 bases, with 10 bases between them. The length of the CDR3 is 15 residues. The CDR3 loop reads CASSLVDTDNSPLHF. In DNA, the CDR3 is TGTGCCAGCAGTTTAGTTGACACGGATAATTCACCCCTCCACTTT.

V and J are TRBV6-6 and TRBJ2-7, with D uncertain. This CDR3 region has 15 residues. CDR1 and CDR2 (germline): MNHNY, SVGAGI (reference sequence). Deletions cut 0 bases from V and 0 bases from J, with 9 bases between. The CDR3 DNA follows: TGTGCCAGCAGTTACTCGAACGGGTTCTCCTACGAGCAGTACTTC. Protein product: CASSYSNGFSYEQYF.

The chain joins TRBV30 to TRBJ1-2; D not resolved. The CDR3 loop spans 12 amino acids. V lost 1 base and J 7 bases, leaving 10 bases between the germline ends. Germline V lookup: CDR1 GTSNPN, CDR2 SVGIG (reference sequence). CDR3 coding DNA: TGTGCCTGGAGTGGGGTGTATTCTGGCTACACCTTC. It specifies CAWSGVYSGYTF. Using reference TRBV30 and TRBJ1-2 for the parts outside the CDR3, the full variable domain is SQTIHQWPATLVQPVGSPLSLECTVEGTSNPNLYWYRQAAGRGLQLLFYSVGIGQISSEVPQNLSASRPQDRQFILSSKKLLLSDSGFYLCAWSGVYSGYTFGSGTRLTVV.

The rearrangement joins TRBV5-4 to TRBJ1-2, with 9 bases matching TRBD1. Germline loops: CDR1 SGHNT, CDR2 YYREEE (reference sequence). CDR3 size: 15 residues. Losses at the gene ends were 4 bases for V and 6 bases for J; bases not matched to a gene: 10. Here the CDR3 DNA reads TGTGCCAGCAGCCCTAGCGACAGGGGGTGGAATGGCTACACCTTC. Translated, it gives CASSPSDRGWNGYTF.

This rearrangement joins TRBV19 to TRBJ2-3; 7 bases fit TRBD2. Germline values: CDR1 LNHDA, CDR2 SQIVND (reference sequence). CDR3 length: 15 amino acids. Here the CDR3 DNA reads TGTGCTAAGGCCGTCCAGCGGGGACGAGAAGATACGCAGTATTTT. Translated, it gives CAKAVQRGREDTQYF.

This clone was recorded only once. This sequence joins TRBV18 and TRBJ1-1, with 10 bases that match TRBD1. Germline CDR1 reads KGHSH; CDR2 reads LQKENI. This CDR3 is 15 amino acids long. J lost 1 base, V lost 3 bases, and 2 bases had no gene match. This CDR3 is CASSPRQGANTEAFF. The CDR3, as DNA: TGTGCCAGCTCACCGAGACAGGGGGCGAACACTGAAGCTTTCTTT.

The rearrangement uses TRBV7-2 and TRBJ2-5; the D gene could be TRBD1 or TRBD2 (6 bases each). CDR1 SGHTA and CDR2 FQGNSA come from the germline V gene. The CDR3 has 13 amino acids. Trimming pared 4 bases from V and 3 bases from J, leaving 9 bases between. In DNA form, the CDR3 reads TGTGCCAGCAGCTGGGGGGCTAAAGAGACCCAGTACTTC. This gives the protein CASSWGAKETQYF.

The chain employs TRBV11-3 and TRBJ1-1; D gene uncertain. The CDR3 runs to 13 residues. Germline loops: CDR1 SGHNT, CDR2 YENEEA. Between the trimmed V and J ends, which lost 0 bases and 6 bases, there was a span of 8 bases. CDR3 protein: CASSLDWRAEAFF. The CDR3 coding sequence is TGTGCCAGCAGCTTAGATTGGCGGGCTGAAGCTTTCTTT.

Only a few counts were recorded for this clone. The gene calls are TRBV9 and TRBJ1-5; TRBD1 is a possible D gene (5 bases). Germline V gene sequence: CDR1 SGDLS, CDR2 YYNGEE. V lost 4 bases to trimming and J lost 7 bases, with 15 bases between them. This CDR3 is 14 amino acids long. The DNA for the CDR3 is TGTGCCAGCAGCCAGGACACGACGGGACAGCCCCAGCATTTT. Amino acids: CASSQDTTGQPQHF.

CDR3 residues: CASSLALAGRDTQYF. Here the CDR3 DNA reads TGTGCCAGCAGCTTAGCCCTAGCGGGGCGAGATACGCAGTATTTT. The chain employs TRBV7-2 and TRBJ2-3; 9 nucleotides line up with TRBD2. J gave up 5 bases and V 0 bases, and 3 bases lay outside the gene matches. The CDR3 spans 15 residues. Germline V CDR1 and CDR2: SGHTA, FQGNSA. Based on the CDR3 plus reference TRBV7-2 and TRBJ2-3, the full variable domain is GAGVSQSPSNKVTEKGKDVELRCDPISGHTALYWYRQSLGQGLEFLIYFQGNSAPDKSGLPSDRFSAERTGGSVSTLTIQRTQQEDSAVYLCASSLALAGRDTQYFGPGTRLTVL.

CDR3 residues: CASSVANDLSGALQGSGNTIYF. CDR3 coding DNA: TGTGCCAGCAGCGTAGCTAATGATTTGTCTGGGGCGCTACAGGGCTCTGGAAACACCATATATTTT. The J gene is TRBJ1-3, the V gene TRBV9, with a tentative D call TRBD1 (6 bases). Germline CDR1 SGDLS, CDR2 YYNGEE. This CDR3 comprises 22 residues. V lost 0 bases, J lost 0 bases, and 28 bases lay in between.

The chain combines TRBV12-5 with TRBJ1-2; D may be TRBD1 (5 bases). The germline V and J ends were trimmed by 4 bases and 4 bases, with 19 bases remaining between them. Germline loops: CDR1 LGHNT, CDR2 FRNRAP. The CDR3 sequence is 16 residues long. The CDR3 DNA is TGTGCTAGTGGTTACCCTCGCGAAACAGGAAGCTATGGCTACACCTTC. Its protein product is CASGYPRETGSYGYTF.

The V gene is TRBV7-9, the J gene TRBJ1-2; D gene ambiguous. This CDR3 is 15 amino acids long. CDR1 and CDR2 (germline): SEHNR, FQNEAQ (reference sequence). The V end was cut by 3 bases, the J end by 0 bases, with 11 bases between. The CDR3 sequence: CASSLVTATNYGYTF. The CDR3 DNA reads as TGTGCCAGCAGCTTGGTTACGGCGACTAACTATGGCTACACCTTC.